This TCR beta chain derives from a study of T cells in Graves' hyperthyroidism and ophthalmopathy. Study-wide findings and caveats: Within blood appeared most thyroid clonotypes that had expanded above 0.001. A model using 13 V-J features told ophthalmopathy apart from stable hyperthyroidism.

Germline V gene data show CDR1 as MNHNS and CDR2 as SASEGT. V lost 6 bases and J lost 4; bases outside the gene matches: 11. The CDR3 extends over 16 amino acids. A NOSPECS grade of at least 4, a Clinical Activity Score of at least 3 and duration under 3 months were recorded in ophthalmopathy patients. From RNA transcripts, TCR beta CDR3 regions were amplified. TCR CDR3 regions were first amplified by RT-PCR with HTBI primers. TCRdb called the multiplex PCR reads again in MiXCR, with one record for every CDR3 protein. The sample includes approximately 520,000 distinct CDR3 sequences, around 24% seen only once; the top ten take around 11%. As regards this clonotype: What it binds is not known.

The V and J genes are TRBV6-1 and TRBJ2-2; 7 nucleotides agree with TRBD1. What was sequenced was blood. This receptor was identified in a young woman with Graves' ophthalmopathy. DNA of the CDR3: TGTGCCAGCAGCCTTGACAGGGTCGGACTCACCGGGGAGCTGTTTTTT. Translated, it gives CASSLDRVGLTGELFF.